This TCR beta chain was retrieved from a study of OX40 agonist ivuxolimab in advanced cancers. This clone counts as medium-sized. Sequencing used immunoSEQ multiplex PCR; TCRdb keeps in-frame clones, though not all of them. The sample holds 25,000 to 35,000 clones, 80% to 85% seen once. With baseline, cycle 4 day 1, and cycle 7 day 1 as timepoints, blood was sampled. In germline, CDR1 is MGHRA, CDR2 YSYEKL. Unmatched junction bases numbered 4, after V lost 1 base and J lost 5 bases. This CDR3 comprises 14 residues. This sequence originates from an adult with an advanced solid tumor such as melanoma, head and neck, liver or kidney cancer. The source was CD4+ or CD8+ T cells sorted from blood, collected in a trial of the OX40 agonist ivuxolimab. V is TRBV4-1 and J is TRBJ2-5, with 7 bases matching TRBD2. CDR3 sequence (DNA): TGCGCCAGCAGCCAAGGTGGGGGGGTGGAGACCCAGTACTTC. It translates to CASSQGGGVETQYF.